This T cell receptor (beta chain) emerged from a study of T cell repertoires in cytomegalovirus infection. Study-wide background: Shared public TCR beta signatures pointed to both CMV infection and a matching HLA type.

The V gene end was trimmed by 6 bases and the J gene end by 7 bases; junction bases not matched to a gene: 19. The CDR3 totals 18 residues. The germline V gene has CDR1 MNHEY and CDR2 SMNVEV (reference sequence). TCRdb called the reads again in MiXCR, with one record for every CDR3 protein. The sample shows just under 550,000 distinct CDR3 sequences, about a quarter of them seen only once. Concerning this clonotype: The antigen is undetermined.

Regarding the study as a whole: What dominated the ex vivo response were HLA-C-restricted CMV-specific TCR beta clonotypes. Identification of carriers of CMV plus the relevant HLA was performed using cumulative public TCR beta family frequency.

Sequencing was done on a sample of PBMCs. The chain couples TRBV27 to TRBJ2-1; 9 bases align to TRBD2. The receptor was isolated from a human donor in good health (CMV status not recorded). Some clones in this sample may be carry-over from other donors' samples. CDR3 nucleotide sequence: TGTGCCAGCAGCTCCAGGACACCCCTAGCGGGATTTATTAATGAGCAGTTCTTC. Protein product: CASSSRTPLAGFINEQFF.